One sample yielded the 25 T cell receptor beta chains listed below, sequenced in a study of ipilimumab plus nivolumab after autologous stem cell transplantation. The method was immunoSEQ multiplex PCR; TCRdb's version includes in-frame clones alone and lacks a portion of them. Here the sample spans around 17,000 clones, about 65% being singletons. Sequenced here: PBMCs, sampled in a trial of ipilimumab plus nivolumab as post-transplant consolidation. The receptors stem from a male donor with diffuse large B-cell lymphoma.

V usage is TRBV29-1 and J usage is TRBJ2-3; the D gene is possibly TRBD1 (5 bases). This CDR3 is built from 14 residues. Germline V lookup: CDR1 SQVTM, CDR2 ANQGSEA. The V end was cut by 4 bases, the J end by 2 bases, with 13 bases between. CDR3 in amino acids: CSVVSAGNTDTQYF. The CDR3 DNA reads as TGCAGCGTTGTGAGTGCAGGGAACACAGATACGCAGTATTTT.

Here the CDR3 reads CASSIEQGRYGYTF. In DNA form, the CDR3 reads TGTGCCAGTAGTATAGAACAGGGACGCTATGGCTACACCTTC. The chain recombines TRBV19 with TRBJ1-2; possible D gene TRBD1, 6 bases. Germline CDR1 reads LNHDA; CDR2 reads SQIVND (reference sequence). The CDR3 contains 14 residues. Deletions cut 0 bases from V and 4 bases from J, with 9 bases between.

The rearrangement uses TRBV4-1 and TRBJ1-1; no firm D call. Germline CDR1 reads MGHRA; CDR2 reads YSYEKL. The length of the CDR3 is 14 residues. The V end was cut by 0 bases, the J end by 5 bases, with 10 bases between. Here the CDR3 reads CASSQERARTEAFF. The CDR3 bases are TGCGCCAGCAGCCAAGAACGGGCGAGGACTGAAGCTTTCTTT.

The V gene is TRBV7-8, the J gene TRBJ1-5, with no clear D. The CDR3 totals 13 residues. Germline V lookup: CDR1 SGHVS, CDR2 FQNEAQ. V gave up 3 bases and J gave up 2 bases, with 5 bases separating them. The CDR3 loop reads CASSFGGNQPQHF. In nucleotides, the CDR3 is TGTGCCAGCAGCTTCGGGGGCAATCAGCCCCAGCATTTT.

This clone has only one observation. The DNA of the CDR3 is TGTGCCAGCAGTGCGCCCAGAAGGATTTATGGCTACACCTTC. Its translation is CASSAPRRIYGYTF. The chain has TRBV6-1 and TRBJ1-2; D is unresolved. This CDR3 spans 14 amino acids. Germline V gene lookup returns CDR1 MNHNS and CDR2 SASEGT. V gave up 4 bases and J gave up 5 bases, with 14 bases separating them.

This clone showed up just a few times. The rearrangement joins TRBV5-4 to TRBJ1-2, with no clear D. The CDR3 has 13 amino acids. The V gene lost 0 bases and the J gene lost 7 bases, with 10 bases spanning the gap. Looked up from germline, CDR1 is SGHNT and CDR2 is YYREEE (reference sequence). The CDR3 spells CASSLVGSRGYTF. Written as DNA, the CDR3 is TGTGCCAGCAGCTTGGTCGGCTCCCGTGGCTACACCTTC.

The chain links TRBV5-4 to TRBJ2-5, with D perhaps matching TRBD2 (6 bases). Matching the DNA end better, TRBJ2-7 makes the J call doubtful. CDR1 is SGHNT and CDR2 is YYREEE in the germline V gene (reference sequence). The CDR3 extends over 13 amino acids. The DNA of the CDR3 is TGTGCCAGCAGCTTGGCCGGGGGAATCGAGCAGTACTTC. Translating gives CASSLAGGIEQYF.

This clone was seen only a few times. This chain connects TRBV6-6 to TRBJ1-2; weak D call: TRBD1 (6 bases). The CDR3 sequence is 15 residues long. Germline loops: CDR1 MNHNY, CDR2 SVGAGI (reference sequence). V lost 6 bases and J 4 bases, leaving 18 bases between the germline ends. The CDR3 nucleotides are TGTGCCAGCAGCCTCAAGACCGGGACAATCTATGGCTACACCTTC. Translating it yields CASSLKTGTIYGYTF.

The chain is built from TRBV6-4 and TRBJ1-6; no clear D gene. CDR1 and CDR2 from the germline V gene are MRHNA and SNTAGT. This CDR3 contains 13 residues. Trimming stripped 3 bases from V and 6 bases from J, with 6 bases between. This chain's CDR3 is CASSERINSPLHF. The CDR3 DNA sequence: TGTGCCAGCAGTGAACGGATTAATTCACCCCTCCACTTT.

This chain connects TRBV10-1 to TRBJ2-1; 10 bases map to TRBD2. Germline CDR1 is WNHNN and CDR2 is SYGVQD (reference sequence). CDR3 length: 16 amino acids. Unmatched junction bases numbered 4, after V lost 2 bases and J lost 3 bases. In DNA, the CDR3 is TGCGCCAGCAGTGAGATGGCTAGCGGGGGCTACAATGAGCAGTTCTTC. It is translated as CASSEMASGGYNEQFF.

The chain has TRBV2 and TRBJ2-5, with D perhaps TRBD1 or TRBD2 (6 bases each). The CDR3 sequence is 13 residues long. Germline values: CDR1 SNHLY, CDR2 FYNNEI. The germline V and J ends were trimmed by 7 bases and 2 bases, with 11 bases remaining between them. The CDR3 loop is CASNGGLQETQYF. The CDR3 DNA reads as TGTGCCAGCAACGGGGGCTTACAAGAGACCCAGTACTTC.

This chain connects TRBV6-5 to TRBJ1-1; D might be TRBD1 (6 bases). The germline CDR1 and CDR2 sequences are MNHEY and SVGAGI. With 3 bases removed from V and 1 base from J, the gap between germline ends came to 9 bases. This CDR3 contains 14 residues. The CDR3 here is CASSYNRENTEAFF. Here the CDR3 DNA reads TGTGCCAGCAGTTATAACAGGGAGAACACTGAAGCTTTCTTT.

In its sample, this clone was seen once. The gene calls are TRBV30 and TRBJ2-5, with 13 bases lining up with TRBD2. Germline V lookup: CDR1 GTSNPN, CDR2 SVGIG (reference sequence). J lost 7 bases, V lost 2 bases, and 7 bases had no gene match. The CDR3 covers 15 residues. CDR3 in DNA: TGTGCCTGGAGTATGTATTGGACTAGCGGGGGGACCCAGTACTTC. Translating gives CAWSMYWTSGGTQYF.

In its sample, this clone was seen once. CDR3 region: CATSEGGGWEQYF. The DNA for the CDR3 is TGTGCCACCAGCGAGGGGGGGGGCTGGGAGCAGTACTTC. J is TRBJ2-7 and V is TRBV15, with D maybe TRBD2 (7 bases). The CDR3 consists of 13 residues. Germline CDR1 LNHNV, CDR2 YYDKDF (reference sequence). The V gene lost 5 bases and the J gene lost 7 bases, with 15 bases spanning the gap.

V is TRBV19 and J is TRBJ1-2; D not resolved. CDR3 length: 13 residues. Trimming left V 1 base short and J 3 bases short, with 6 bases between. Germline CDR1 is LNHDA and CDR2 is SQIVND (reference sequence). The CDR3 DNA is TGTGCCAGTAGTATAGGGGCGGACTATGGCTACACCTTC. Protein product: CASSIGADYGYTF.

This clone was counted only a few times. The rearrangement uses TRBV15 and TRBJ1-2, with TRBD1 matching 8 bases. The germline V gene has CDR1 LNHNV and CDR2 YYDKDF (reference sequence). The CDR3 totals 16 residues. V shed 1 base, J shed 3 bases, and the junction held 7 bases outside the gene matches. The CDR3 bases are TGTGCCACCAGCAGAGGAGGACAGGGAATTGACTATGGCTACACCTTC. It encodes CATSRGGQGIDYGYTF.

The V gene is TRBV15, the J gene TRBJ2-3, with 13 bases matching TRBD2. Trimming removed 4 bases from V and 5 bases from J; junction bases left unmatched: 9. Germline V CDR1 and CDR2: LNHNV, YYDKDF (reference sequence). The CDR3 runs 17 residues. The CDR3 nucleotides are TGTGCCACCAGCACCCGGACTAGCGGGGGTAGAAAAGATACGCAGTATTTT. This codes for CATSTRTSGGRKDTQYF. The whole variable domain, filled in from reference TRBV15 and TRBJ2-3, reads DAMVIQNPRYQVTQFGKPVTLSCSQTLNHNVMYWYQQKSSQAPKLLFHYYDKDFNNEADTPDNFQSRRPNTSFCFLDIRSPGLGDTAMYLCATSTRTSGGRKDTQYFGPGTRLTVL.

The rearrangement links TRBV2 to TRBJ2-7; TRBD2 matches 14 bases. V lost 7 bases to trimming and J lost 2 bases; unmatched junction nucleotides: 10. The germline CDR1 and CDR2 sequences are SNHLY and FYNNEI. CDR3 length: 17 residues. The CDR3 DNA follows: TGTGCCAGCACCGGGACTAGCGGGAGTAGTAGCACCTACGAGCAGTACTTC. Residues: CASTGTSGSSSTYEQYF.

V usage is TRBV6-5 and J usage is TRBJ2-7; 10 bases map to TRBD1. This CDR3 has 15 residues. The V gene's germline CDR1 is MNHEY and CDR2 SVGAGI. V dropped 5 bases and J dropped 6; count of bases not matched to a gene: 10. The CDR3 nucleotides are TGTGCCAGCAGTAGGTTAATGACAGGGGGCTTCGAGCAGTACTTC. This encodes CASSRLMTGGFEQYF.

This clone occurred a few times. The chain links TRBV7-8 to TRBJ1-1; the D is unclear. The CDR3 is made up of 12 amino acids. Trimming shortened V by 4 bases and J by 1 base, and 4 bases separated the two germline ends. Germline V lookup: CDR1 SGHVS, CDR2 FQNEAQ. CDR3 in DNA: TGTGCCAGCAGCTGGGGGAACACTGAAGCTTTCTTT. This codes for CASSWGNTEAFF.

This clone has more than one count but fewer than ten. The CDR3 reads CASSPYLAVATEAFF. In DNA, the CDR3 is TGTGCCAGCAGCCCCTATCTGGCGGTCGCGACTGAAGCTTTCTTT. V gene TRBV9 combines with J gene TRBJ1-1; no reliable D call. This CDR3 comprises 15 residues. Germline assignment: CDR1 SGDLS and CDR2 YYNGEE. Trimming removed 4 bases from V and 5 bases from J, with 18 bases in between.

The rearrangement joins TRBV28 to TRBJ2-5; TRBD2 is a possible D gene (6 bases). The CDR3 has 13 residues. The V and J ends lost 8 bases and 0 bases respectively, with 10 bases between them. Germline V gene lookup returns CDR1 MDHEN and CDR2 SYDVKM. CDR3 in DNA: TGTGCCAGCTCGGGAGAAAACCAAGAGACCCAGTACTTC. Amino acid sequence: CASSGENQETQYF.

This chain uses TRBV7-2 with TRBJ1-2; no reliable D call. From germline, CDR1 is SGHTA and CDR2 FQGNSA. Trimming took off 5 bases at V and 0 bases at J, with 10 bases between the two ends. There are 14 residues in the CDR3. CDR3 nucleotide sequence: TGTGCCAGCAGCCCCGGACGGACTAACTATGGCTACACCTTC. This sequence encodes CASSPGRTNYGYTF. The full variable domain, in which reference TRBV7-2 and TRBJ1-2 provide the parts outside the CDR3, is GAGVSQSPSNKVTEKGKDVELRCDPISGHTALYWYRQSLGQGLEFLIYFQGNSAPDKSGLPSDRFSAERTGGSVSTLTIQRTQQEDSAVYLCASSPGRTNYGYTFGSGTRLTVV.

The chain links TRBV4-1 to TRBJ2-3, with 8 positions matching TRBD2. The CDR3 has 14 residues. V lost 0 bases and J lost 7; bases outside the gene matches: 3. Per the germline V gene, CDR1 is MGHRA and CDR2 is YSYEKL. CDR3 in amino acids: CASSQEAGENTQYF. CDR3 DNA sequence: TGCGCCAGCAGCCAAGAAGCGGGGGAAAATACGCAGTATTTT.

The chain has TRBV10-3 and TRBJ1-1; tentatively, D is TRBD1 (5 bases). Per germline, CDR1 ENHRY and CDR2 SYGVKD. V lost 2 bases to trimming and J lost 0 bases, with 10 bases between them. The CDR3 runs 15 residues. The CDR3 loop is CAISETGPMNTEAFF. CDR3 nucleotide sequence: TGTGCCATCAGTGAGACGGGGCCGATGAACACTGAAGCTTTCTTT.